The rows below give T cell receptor beta chains drawn from one sample of a study of metastatic and nonmetastatic thyroid tumors. TCRdb re-called clones via MiXCR from the PCR reads. The table has around 20,000 clones, about 20% seen once; the top ten hold 25% to 30%. Sequenced: blood. The receptors were sampled from a female donor with papillary thyroid cancer or a benign thyroid nodule (not recorded which). Some clones in this sample may be carry-over from other donors' samples. CDR3s include the opening cysteine and the closing phenylalanine or tryptophan. A D gene is named only where the DNA matches it firmly. Clone size is not always given. Where it is, it says once, few, many or a class for expanded clones.

V	J	size	D	CDR3	DNA
TRBV20-1	TRBJ1-2	.	.	CSARDSLTHGYTF	TGCAGTGCTAGGGACAGCCTAACTCACGGCTACACCTTC
TRBV19	TRBJ2-6	.	.	CASSVTGNIYSGANVLTF	TGTGCCAGTAGTGTTACCGGAAACATCTACTCTGGGGCCAACGTCCTGACTTTC
TRBV6-1	TRBJ1-5	medium-sized	.	CASSEERGGNQPQHF	TGTGCCAGCAGTGAAGAGAGGGGTGGAAATCAGCCCCAGCATTTT
TRBV4-2	TRBJ2-1	many	.	CASSQVRSYNEQFF	TGTGCCAGCAGCCAAGTCCGGTCATACAATGAGCAGTTCTTC
TRBV5-4	TRBJ2-1	.	.	CANRKLGHSYNEQFF	TGTGCCAACAGGAAACTCGGACATTCCTACAATGAGCAGTTCTTC
TRBV12-3/TRBV12-4	TRBJ2-3	many	TRBD2	CASTPGGVRTDTQYF	TGTGCCAGCACCCCGGGGGGGGTTCGCACAGATACGCAGTATTTT
TRBV20-1	TRBJ2-7	many	.	CSASPGDAPYEQYF	TGCAGTGCTAGCCCCGGTGACGCCCCCTACGAGCAGTACTTC
TRBV7-7	TRBJ1-1	many	.	CASSLVPWASRAFF	TGTGCTAGCAGCTTAGTTCCCTGGGCAAGCAGAGCTTTCTTT
TRBV3-1	TRBJ2-2	.	TRBD2	CASSPRSSGLSRDAGELFF	TGTGCCAGCAGCCCCAGGTCTAGCGGACTATCAAGGGACGCCGGGGAGCTGTTTTTT
TRBV12-3/TRBV12-4	TRBJ1-5	few	.	CASGENQPQHF	TGTGCCAGCGGAGAGAATCAGCCCCAGCATTTT
TRBV15	TRBJ2-1	many	TRBD2	CATSRDQRTSGIYEQFF	TGTGCCACCAGCAGAGATCAGAGGACTAGCGGGATCTATGAGCAGTTCTTC
TRBV30	TRBJ2-3	many	.	CAWRRGITDTQYF	TGTGCCTGGCGACGGGGTATTACAGATACGCAGTATTTT
TRBV3-1	TRBJ1-4	.	TRBD1	CASSQAEGALGEKLFF	TGTGCCAGCAGCCAAGCGGAGGGGGCCCTTGGGGAAAAACTGTTTTTT
TRBV2	TRBJ2-1	few	TRBD2	CASEGGGIRNEQFF	TGTGCCAGCGAAGGCGGGGGGATAAGAAATGAGCAGTTCTTC
TRBV28	TRBJ2-3	many	TRBD1	CASSSTGDTQYF	TGTGCCAGCAGTTCGACAGGGGATACGCAGTATTTT
TRBV20-1	TRBJ1-4	many	.	CSARVSAGGEKLFF	TGCAGTGCTAGAGTTTCCGCAGGAGGGGAAAAACTGTTTTTT
TRBV11-2	TRBJ1-5	many	.	CASSLGDQPQHF	TGTGCCAGCAGCTTAGGGGATCAGCCCCAGCATTTT
TRBV19	TRBJ1-5	medium-sized	.	CASSMGQGPQHF	TGTGCCAGTAGTATGGGGCAGGGGCCCCAGCATTTT
TRBV4-1	TRBJ1-2	many	.	CASSREAGPTNYGYTF	TGCGCCAGCAGCCGTGAGGCAGGTCCGACTAACTATGGTTACACCTTC
TRBV4-1	TRBJ1-1	many	.	CASSQPGQLNTEAFF	TGCGCCAGCAGCCAACCGGGACAATTGAACACTGAAGCTTTCTTT
TRBV6-1	TRBJ1-1	.	.	CASSERSETEAFF	TGTGCCAGCAGTGAAAGATCGGAGACTGAAGCTTTCTTT
TRBV5-4	TRBJ1-3	many	TRBD1	CASSSAAGDSGNTIYF	TGTGCCAGCAGCTCAGCAGCCGGGGACAGTGGAAACACCATATATTTT
TRBV13	TRBJ2-5	many	TRBD2	CASSSTRGDRKETQYF	TGTGCCAGCAGCTCCACTCGGGGGGATAGGAAAGAGACCCAGTACTTC
TRBV9	TRBJ2-3	many	TRBD2	CASSVDPSGRARDTQYF	TGTGCCAGCAGCGTAGACCCTAGCGGGAGGGCCAGAGATACGCAGTATTTT
TRBV6-1	TRBJ2-3	medium-sized	.	CASSVRWATDTQYF	TGTGCCAGCAGTGTGAGGTGGGCCACAGATACGCAGTATTTT
TRBV19	TRBJ1-1	.	.	CASSIGGQGRREAFF	TGTGCCAGTAGTATAGGAGGCCAGGGGAGGAGAGAAGCTTTCTTT
TRBV15	TRBJ1-4	many	TRBD1	CATSWSRDRDEKLFF	TGTGCCACCAGCTGGAGCCGGGACAGGGATGAAAAACTGTTTTTT
TRBV6-1	TRBJ1-1	few	TRBD1	CASRVGTVGTEAFF	TGTGCCAGCAGAGTCGGGACAGTCGGCACTGAAGCTTTCTTT
TRBV18	TRBJ2-5	many	.	CASSLMEETQYF	TGTGCCAGCTCACTAATGGAAGAGACCCAGTACTTC
TRBV7-6	TRBJ1-3	.	.	CASSLEAGEYSGNTIYF	TGTGCCAGCAGCTTAGAAGCAGGGGAATACTCTGGAAACACCATATATTTT
TRBV12-3/TRBV12-4	TRBJ1-1	.	TRBD1	CASSSNRGNEAFF	TGTGCCAGCAGTTCAAACAGGGGAAATGAAGCTTTCTTC
TRBV10-3	TRBJ2-7	.	.	CASSEWGATYEQYF	TGTGCCAGCAGTGAGTGGGGGGCAACCTACGAGCAGTACTTC
TRBV20-1	TRBJ1-2	.	TRBD1	CSAYGGTDYGYTF	TGCAGTGCCTATGGGGGGACAGACTATGGCTACACCTTC